Sequencing of this TCR beta chain was carried out in a study of blood T cell repertoires in COVID-19. Profiling relied on immunoSEQ multiplex PCR, and the TCRdb table lists in-frame clones only, not all of them. The sample yields 20,000 to 25,000 clones, 89% seen once. This CDR3 is built from 14 residues. CDR1 is MNHNS, CDR2 SASEGT, per germline. V dropped 2 bases and J dropped 3 bases, with 8 bases sitting between them. The J gene is TRBJ1-5, the V gene TRBV6-1; D not resolved. The sample consisted of peripheral blood. This receptor was obtained from a man in his 70s with acute or convalescent COVID-19. The CDR3 loop reads CASSESTDNQPQHF. CDR3 nucleotides: TGTGCCAGCAGTGAATCTACCGACAATCAGCCCCAGCATTTT.